This entry features one T cell receptor (beta chain) sequence. No antigen is known for it. It has no much larger one-base neighbor in the sample; base qualities were not kept. The CDR3 regions of human TCRbeta chains were analyzed by immunosequencing. In the original analysis: TCRs in the repertoires were matched against a reference library of SARS-CoV-2-specific TCRs that had been generated with the MIRA antigen-specificity platform. Breadth meant the fraction of unique TCRs that were SARS-CoV-2-associated, whereas depth meant the fraction of total T cells that were SARS-CoV-2-associated. Each spike-specific TCR was assigned to its reactive spike region and to a CD4 or CD8 class using the MIRA data. Log10-transformed breadth and depth values were compared by one-way ANOVA with Sidak's multiple comparisons tests. The table was pulled from immuneACCESS by TCRdb, which kept in-frame rearrangements only. Such tables lose some clones; where checked, under half of the loss comes from unresolved V genes, and the rest has no known cause. The V and J calls and clone size are taken from that table; D and trimming were inferred from the DNA. The sample records about 150,000 clones, 90% of which are singletons. 1.5% to 2% of the sample lies in the top ten.

These data originate in a study of T cell responses to AZD1222 COVID-19 vaccine (dated by TCRdb to the early 2020s). Concerning the study at large: Because spike-specific TCR depth and breadth did not differ between the two schedules, AZD1222 recipients who got a second dose at roughly 4 weeks were pooled with those who got a second dose at roughly 12 weeks. A total of around 240 trial participants underwent TCR sequencing, of whom 207 received two doses of AZD1222 and about 25 received two doses of the MenACWY control vaccine. Trial participants were enrolled by age into 18-55, 56-69 and 70-plus year subgroups, with about 150, 28 and 57 TCR-sequenced participants respectively.

The CDR3 spans 12 residues, from the cysteine through the phenylalanine. Just CDR3 DNA is preserved here, 36 bases in frame from base 1. The junction shows trimming of 3 bases on V and 4 bases on J, plus 8 bases between the germline ends. The germline V gene (reference sequence) provides CDR1 SGHNT and CDR2 YYREEE. Study-wide conclusions, independent of this receptor: In the small 56-69-year group, the increase in depth fell short of significance, most likely because of low power. The vaccine-associated CD4 TCRs covered the entire spike protein, and the dominant responses fell in regions 160-218 and 743-854. Because no day 14 peak-response samples were available, repertoires were characterized only after the peak T cell response. Nearly half of unique spike-specific TCRs reportedly recognized epitopes outside regions mutated in the B.1.351 and B.1.1.7 variants. Conclusions about previously exposed vaccinees were limited because only six or seven AZD1222 recipients were SARS-CoV-2 seropositive at baseline. A significant rise in spike-specific TCR breadth and depth was observed after two AZD1222 doses relative to day 0 and relative to MenACWY recipients. Participants were mostly white British and included more females than males, and it was suggested by the authors that clonal diversity may have been underestimated.

This specimen's time point label, per the study, means: baseline before first vaccination. Vaccinee samples came from UK trials COV001 and COV002, including a single-blind randomized controlled phase 2/3 trial of AZD1222 (ChAdOx1 nCoV-19) in healthy adults. For TCRbeta chain sequencing, PBMC samples from trial participants were taken at day 0 and at day 28 after the second dose. This clonotype was obtained from an adult in good health. The chain couples TRBV5-4 to TRBJ2-7; no D gene can be assigned with confidence. The sample was peripheral blood, taken on day 0 of AZD1222 vaccination. CDR3 protein: CASSSDLYEQYF. The nucleotides read TGTGCCAGCAGCTCGGACCTTTACGAGCAGTACTTC.